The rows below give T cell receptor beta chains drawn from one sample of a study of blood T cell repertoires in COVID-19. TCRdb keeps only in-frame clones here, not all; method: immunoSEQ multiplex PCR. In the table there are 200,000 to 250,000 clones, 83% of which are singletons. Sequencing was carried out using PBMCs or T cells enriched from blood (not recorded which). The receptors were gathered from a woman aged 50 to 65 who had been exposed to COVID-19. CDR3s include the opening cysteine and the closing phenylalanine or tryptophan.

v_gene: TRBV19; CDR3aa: CASSIRAQDNSPLHF
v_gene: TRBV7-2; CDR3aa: CASSPVPGGNTIYF
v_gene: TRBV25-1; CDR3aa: CASLQGSNGYTF
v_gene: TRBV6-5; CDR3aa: CASSRRTEPNQPQHF
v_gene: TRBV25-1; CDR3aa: CASSEPAGLMGNTIYF
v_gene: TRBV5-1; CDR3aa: CASSLEQGITEAFF
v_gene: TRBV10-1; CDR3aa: CARKQGGYTF
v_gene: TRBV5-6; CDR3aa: CASSLGWGGNQPQHF
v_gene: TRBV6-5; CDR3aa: CASRPPGQVSGELFF
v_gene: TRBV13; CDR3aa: CASSLGLSETQYF
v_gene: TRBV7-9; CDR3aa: CASSLGYRGTGNSPLHF
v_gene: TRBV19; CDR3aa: CASGSAGTANNF
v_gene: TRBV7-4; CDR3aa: CASSLAPGQGRTEAFF
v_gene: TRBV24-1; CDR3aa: CATSPDRLLYGYTF
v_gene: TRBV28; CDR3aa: CASSFARRVAASPLHF
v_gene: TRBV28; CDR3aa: CASTYPNLGGPNEKLFF
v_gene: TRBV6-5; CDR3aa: CASNQWGGNTEAFF
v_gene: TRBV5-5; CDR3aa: CASSFQGGSNQPQHF
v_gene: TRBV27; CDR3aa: CASPDRVNQPQHF
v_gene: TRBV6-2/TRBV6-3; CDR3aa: CASSYLGTARETQYF
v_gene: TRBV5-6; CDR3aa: CASSRPPFGGNNSPLHF
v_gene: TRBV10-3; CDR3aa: CAISGGWDREGNQPQHF
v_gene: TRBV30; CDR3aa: CAWDLGSGANVLTF
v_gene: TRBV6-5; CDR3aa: CASSYSGTDLGSPLHF
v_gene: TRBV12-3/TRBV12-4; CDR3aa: CASSGDGGSPLHF
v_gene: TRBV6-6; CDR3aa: CAIRSTEAFF
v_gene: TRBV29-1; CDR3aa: CSVSQRDSYEKLFF
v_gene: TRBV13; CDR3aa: CASSLFAQESTEAFF
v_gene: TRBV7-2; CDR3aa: CASSLTVLAGGTGELFF
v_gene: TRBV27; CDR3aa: CASSAMGAPGNTIYF
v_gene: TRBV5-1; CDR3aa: CASSLAKGLAGGITDTQYF
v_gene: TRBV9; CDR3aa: CASSVSGATNEKLFF
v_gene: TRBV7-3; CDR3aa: CASSLPGWYEQYF
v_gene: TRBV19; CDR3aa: CASSIQYSNQPQHF
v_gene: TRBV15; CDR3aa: CATSRAGLAAYNEQFF
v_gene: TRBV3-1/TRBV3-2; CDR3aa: CASSQVDLLGLPIYGYTF
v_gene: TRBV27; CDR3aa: CASSSRSGGAGYGYTF
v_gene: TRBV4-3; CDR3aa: CASSPTTGGIYEQYF
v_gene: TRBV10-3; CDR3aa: CAISESDSANQPQHF
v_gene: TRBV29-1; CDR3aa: CSAGVGNTEAFF
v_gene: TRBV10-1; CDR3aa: CASKRGPSDTEAFF
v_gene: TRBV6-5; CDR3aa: CASSSSGGHTDTQYF
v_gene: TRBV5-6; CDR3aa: CASSVDRIYEQYF
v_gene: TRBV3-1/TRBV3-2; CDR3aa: CASSPPAHGPELFF
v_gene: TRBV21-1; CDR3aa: CAIRWFNGGDYGYTF
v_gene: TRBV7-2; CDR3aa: CASSPSGRGSYNEQFF
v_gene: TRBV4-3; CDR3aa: CASRVDRGDTGELFF
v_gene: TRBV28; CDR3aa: CASSLTDLRSNGYTF
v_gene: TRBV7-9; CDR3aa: CASSLMGQGAREQYF
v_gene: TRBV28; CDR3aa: CASSPVRGKVDSGTEAFF
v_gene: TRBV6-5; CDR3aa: CASSYLVGASGNEQFF
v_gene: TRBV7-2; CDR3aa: CASSPTQVSPGGYTF
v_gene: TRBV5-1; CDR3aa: CASSSQAGGGTEAFF
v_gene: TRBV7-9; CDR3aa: CASSLVTLAGGRSEQFF